The next 12 T cell receptor beta chains were all read from a single sample in a study of cytomegalovirus exposure and HLA in healthy donors. Primers: 60 Vbeta forward and 13 Jbeta reverse. Using immunoSEQ multiplex PCR, the repertoire was profiled, and TCRdb retains in-frame clones only, with some absent. The sample lists over 100,000 clones, about three quarters seen once, with 1.8% in the top ten. Material: PBMCs. These receptors were obtained from a female donor in good health and CMV-seropositive.

The V and J genes are TRBV18 and TRBJ2-7; TRBD1 is a possible D gene (5 bases). This CDR3 region has 15 residues. The V end lost 2 bases, the J end lost 1 base, and 12 bases lay between the germline ends. The germline V gene encodes CDR1 KGHSH and CDR2 LQKENI. The CDR3 nucleotides read TGTGCCAGCTCACCAGTGCAGGGCCCATCCTACGAGCAGTACTTC. Its protein is CASSPVQGPSYEQYF.

The chain employs TRBV4-1 and TRBJ2-7, with 7 bases fitting TRBD2. The CDR3 runs 16 residues. The germline V gene encodes CDR1 MGHRA and CDR2 YSYEKL. V shed 3 bases and J 1 base; nucleotides not matched to a gene: 9. CDR3 region: CASSQGTSASSYEQYF. The CDR3 DNA sequence: TGCGCCAGCAGCCAGGGTACTAGCGCCAGTTCCTACGAGCAGTACTTC.

There are a few counts of this clone. The chain links TRBV4-1 to TRBJ1-1; 7 bases are a match to TRBD1. The CDR3 is 15 amino acids. Unmatched junction bases numbered 9, after V lost 4 bases and J lost 4 bases. Germline CDR1 and CDR2: MGHRA and YSYEKL. The CDR3, as DNA: TGCGCCAGCAGCCTCAGACAGGGAATTAGCACTGAAGCTTTCTTT. This translates into CASSLRQGISTEAFF.

This chain joins TRBV7-9 and TRBJ2-1; 7 nucleotides match TRBD2. The CDR3 totals 17 residues. Germline V gene lookup returns CDR1 SEHNR and CDR2 FQNEAQ (reference sequence). Trimming cost V 5 bases and J 0 bases; bases outside gene matches: 10. This CDR3 reads CASSTLLGGSSYNEQFF. CDR3 DNA: TGTGCCAGCAGCACCCTACTGGGAGGGAGCTCCTACAATGAGCAGTTCTTC.

The chain has TRBV5-5 and TRBJ2-1; weak D call: TRBD2 (7 bases). The CDR3 has 20 residues. V lost 7 bases to trimming and J lost 0 bases, with 29 bases between them. Germline-derived CDR1 and CDR2 are SGHKS and YYEKEE (reference sequence). The chain's CDR3 is CASVLSVRGPTRSSYNEQFF. CDR3 sequence (DNA): TGTGCCAGCGTACTTTCGGTGCGGGGGCCAACTAGGAGCTCCTACAATGAGCAGTTCTTC.

The rearrangement joins TRBV11-2 to TRBJ2-7, with D possibly matching TRBD2 (6 bases). The V end was cut by 6 bases, the J end by 3 bases, with 15 bases between. Germline V CDR1 and CDR2: SGHAT, FQNNGV. This CDR3 is built from 14 residues. Here the CDR3 DNA reads TGTGCCAGCAGGGTCGGGCAGGGACTCTACGAGCAGTACTTC. It translates to CASRVGQGLYEQYF.

The chain carries TRBV7-9 and TRBJ1-1; possible D gene TRBD1, 5 bases. The V end lost 4 bases, the J end lost 10 bases, and 13 bases lay between the germline ends. The CDR3 contains 12 residues. The germline V gene has CDR1 SEHNR and CDR2 FQNEAQ (reference sequence). CDR3 amino acids: CASSWQGMGAFF. The CDR3 region has the DNA TGTGCCAGCAGCTGGCAGGGTATGGGAGCTTTCTTT.

Written as DNA, the CDR3 is TGCGCCAGCAGCTCGGGACTAGCGGGAGACTATCCCTACGAGCAGTACTTC. Residues: CASSSGLAGDYPYEQYF. V is TRBV5-1 and J is TRBJ2-7; TRBD2 aligns across 14 bases. After removal of 3 bases from V and 2 bases from J, the junction contained 7 bases not matched to a gene. CDR3 length: 17 amino acids. The germline V gene has CDR1 SGHRS and CDR2 YFSETQ.

J is TRBJ1-6 and V is TRBV9; 8 bases are shared with TRBD1. Germline CDR1 reads SGDLS; CDR2 reads YYNGEE. V trimming: 4 bases; J trimming: 8 bases; junction bases outside the gene matches: 11. The CDR3 spans 16 residues. The CDR3 DNA is TGTGCCAGCAGCCCTACACTGGGACAGGTGGATTCACCCCTCCACTTT. Translation: CASSPTLGQVDSPLHF. The complete variable domain, with remaining parts taken from reference TRBV9 and TRBJ1-6, reads DSGVTQTPKHLITATGQRVTLRCSPRSGDLSVYWYQQSLDQGLQFLIQYYNGEERAKGNILERFSAQQFPDLHSELNLSSLELGDSALYFCASSPTLGQVDSPLHFGNGTRLTVT.

The rearrangement joins TRBV14 to TRBJ2-2; 9 bases map to TRBD2. The ends lost 3 bases at V and 7 bases at J; junction bases unmatched: 12. There are 17 residues in the CDR3. Germline V gene data show CDR1 as SGHDN and CDR2 as FVKESK. Here the CDR3 DNA reads TGTGCCAGCAGCCACCCCGGACTAGCGCCGGGGAGCGGGGAGCTGTTTTTT. Translating gives CASSHPGLAPGSGELFF.

The V gene is TRBV19, the J gene TRBJ1-5, with a weak D call TRBD1 (5 bases). The length of the CDR3 is 15 residues. Germline V lookup: CDR1 LNHDA, CDR2 SQIVND (reference sequence). Trimming cost V 1 base and J 2 bases, with 9 bases left between them. CDR3 DNA sequence: TGTGCCAGTAGTATAGGAGCAGGGCGCAATCAGCCCCAGCATTTT. This encodes CASSIGAGRNQPQHF.

The chain couples TRBV6-5 to TRBJ1-1; TRBD1 aligns across 9 bases. Germline assignment: CDR1 MNHEY and CDR2 SVGAGI. The V segment lost 7 bases and the J segment 1 base; nucleotides outside the gene matches: 7. The CDR3 is 15 amino acids. CDR3 sequence (DNA): TGTGCCAGCAAAGAACAGGGGGCGGGGAACACTGAAGCTTTCTTT. It translates to CASKEQGAGNTEAFF.